The clone carrying this TCR beta chain was picked up a small number of times. This sample was taken from a study of T cells in Graves' hyperthyroidism and ophthalmopathy. V dropped 3 bases and J dropped 2; count of bases not matched to a gene: 8. Per germline, CDR1 MGHDK and CDR2 SYGVNS. There are 16 residues in the CDR3. Template material for amplifying TCR beta CDR3 regions consisted of RNA transcripts. A first-round RT-PCR of the TCR CDR3 used the HTBI primer set. TCRdb passed the multiplex PCR reads through MiXCR, listing each CDR3 protein once. The sample holds 480,000 or so distinct CDR3 sequences, 40% to 50% seen once.

Sequences were obtained from peripheral blood or thyroid tissue (not recorded which). The chain couples TRBV25-1 to TRBJ2-5, with 8 bases that match TRBD2. This TCR was recovered from an adult woman with Graves' disease, either hyperthyroidism or ophthalmopathy (not recorded which). The CDR3 DNA reads as TGTGCCAGCAGTGATCCCCGGGGGGGTTGGCAAGAGACCCAGTACTTC. It translates to CASSDPRGGWQETQYF.